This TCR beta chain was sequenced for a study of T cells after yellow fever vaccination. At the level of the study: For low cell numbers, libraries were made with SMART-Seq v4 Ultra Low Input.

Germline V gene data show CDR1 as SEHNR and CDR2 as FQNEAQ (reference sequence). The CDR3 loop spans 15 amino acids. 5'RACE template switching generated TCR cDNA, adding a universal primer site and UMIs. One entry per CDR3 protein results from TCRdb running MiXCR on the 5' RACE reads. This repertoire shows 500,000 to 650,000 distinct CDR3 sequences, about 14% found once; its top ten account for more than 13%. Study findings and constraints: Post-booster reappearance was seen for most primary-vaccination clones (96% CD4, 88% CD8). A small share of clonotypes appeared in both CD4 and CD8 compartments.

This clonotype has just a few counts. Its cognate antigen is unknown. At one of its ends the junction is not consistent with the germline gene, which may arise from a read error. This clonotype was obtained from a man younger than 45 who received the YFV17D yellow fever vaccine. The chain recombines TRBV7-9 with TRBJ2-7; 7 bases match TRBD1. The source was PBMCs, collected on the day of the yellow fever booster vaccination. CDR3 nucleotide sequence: TGTGCCAGCAGCTTAGGGGCCCGGACAGGAAACGAGCAATACTTC. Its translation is CASSLGARTGNEQYF.